This T cell receptor (beta chain) was identified in a study of blood T cell repertoires in COVID-19. Turning to the study itself: The origin of the acute and convalescent COVID-19 samples was the United States, Italy and Spain. In each case, the material was cDNA or gDNA derived from T cells, B-cell-depleted T cells, or PBMCs.

Germline CDR1 reads MNHEY; CDR2 reads SMNVEV (reference sequence). The CDR3 extends over 14 amino acids. Trimming cost V 6 bases and J 4 bases, with 13 bases left between them. Original data processing: Estimates of nucleated cell counts were drawn from the amplification of reference gene primers. Using immunoSEQ multiplex PCR, the repertoire was profiled, and TCRdb retains in-frame clones only, with some absent. V and J calls and clone size are as listed in that table; D and trimming were resolved from the DNA. The sample has approximately 280,000 clones; approximately 86% are singletons. The sample consisted of peripheral blood. The TCR sequence derives from a woman aged 25 to 39 who had recovered from COVID-19. The chain recombines TRBV27 with TRBJ2-1; D might be TRBD2 (6 bases). CDR3 in DNA: TGTGCCAGCAGCCTTGCGGGGTCTTACAATGAGCAGTTCTTC. This encodes CASSLAGSYNEQFF.